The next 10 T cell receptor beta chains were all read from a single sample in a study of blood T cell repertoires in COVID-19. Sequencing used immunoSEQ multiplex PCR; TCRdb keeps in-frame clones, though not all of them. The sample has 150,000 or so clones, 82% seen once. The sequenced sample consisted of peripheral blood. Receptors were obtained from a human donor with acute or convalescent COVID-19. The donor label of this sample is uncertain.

The chain's CDR3 is CASSAGLAAGELFF. The CDR3 DNA reads as TGTGCCAGCAGCGCCGGACTAGCCGCCGGGGAGCTGTTTTTT. The chain combines TRBV9 with TRBJ2-2, with 8 positions matching TRBD2. The CDR3 length is 14 residues. CDR1 is SGDLS and CDR2 is YYNGEE in the germline V gene. Germline trimming cut 3 bases from V and 6 bases from J; bases unmatched to any gene: 4.

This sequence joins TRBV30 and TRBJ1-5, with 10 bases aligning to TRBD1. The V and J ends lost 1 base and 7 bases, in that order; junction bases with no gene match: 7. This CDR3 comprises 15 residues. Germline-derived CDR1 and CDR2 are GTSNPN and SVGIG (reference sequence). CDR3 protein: CAWSGRTGGPQPQHF. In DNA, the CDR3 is TGTGCCTGGAGTGGGAGGACAGGGGGACCCCAGCCCCAGCATTTT.

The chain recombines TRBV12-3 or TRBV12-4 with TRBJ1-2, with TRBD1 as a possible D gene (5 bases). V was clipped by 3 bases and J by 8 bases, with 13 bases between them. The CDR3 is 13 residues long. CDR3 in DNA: TGTGCCAGCAGTTTGTTGGAGGGGCGCGGCTACACCTTC. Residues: CASSLLEGRGYTF.

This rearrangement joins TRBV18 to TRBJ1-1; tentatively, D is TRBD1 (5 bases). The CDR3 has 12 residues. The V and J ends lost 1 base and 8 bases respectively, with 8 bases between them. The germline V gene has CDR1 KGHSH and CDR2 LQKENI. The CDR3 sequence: CASSPQGQEAFF. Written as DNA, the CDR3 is TGTGCCAGCTCACCACAGGGGCAGGAAGCTTTCTTT.

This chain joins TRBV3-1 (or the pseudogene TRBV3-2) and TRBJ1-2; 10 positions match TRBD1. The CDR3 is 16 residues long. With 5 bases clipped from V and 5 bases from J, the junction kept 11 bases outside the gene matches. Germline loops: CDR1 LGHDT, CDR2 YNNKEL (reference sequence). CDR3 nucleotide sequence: TGTGCCAGCAGCAGGGGAAGGACAGGGGGGCGGTATGGCTACACCTTC. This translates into CASSRGRTGGRYGYTF.

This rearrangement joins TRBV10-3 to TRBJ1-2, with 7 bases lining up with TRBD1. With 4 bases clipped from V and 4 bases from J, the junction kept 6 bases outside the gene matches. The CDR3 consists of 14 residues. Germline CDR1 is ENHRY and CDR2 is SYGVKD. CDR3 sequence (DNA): TGTGCCATCAGTGCGTCGGGACAGCTCTATGGCTACACCTTC. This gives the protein CAISASGQLYGYTF.

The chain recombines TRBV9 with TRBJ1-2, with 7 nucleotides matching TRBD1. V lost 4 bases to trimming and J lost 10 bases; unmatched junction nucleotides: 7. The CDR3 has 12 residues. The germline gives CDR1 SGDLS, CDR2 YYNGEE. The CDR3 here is CASSPRTGLYTF. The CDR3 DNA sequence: TGTGCCAGCAGCCCAAGGACAGGCCTCTACACCTTC. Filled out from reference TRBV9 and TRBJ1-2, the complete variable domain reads DSGVTQTPKHLITATGQRVTLRCSPRSGDLSVYWYQQSLDQGLQFLIQYYNGEERAKGNILERFSAQQFPDLHSELNLSSLELGDSALYFCASSPRTGLYTFGSGTRLTVV.

For the CDR3, the DNA is TGCGCCAGCAGCCCTGGTAAGCGGGGTATCACAGATACGCAGTATTTT. Protein: CASSPGKRGITDTQYF. The chain uses TRBV5-1 and TRBJ2-3, with 7 bases identical to TRBD2. Germline trimming cut 4 bases from V and 2 bases from J; bases unmatched to any gene: 10. Germline assignment: CDR1 SGHRS and CDR2 YFSETQ. There are 16 residues in the CDR3.

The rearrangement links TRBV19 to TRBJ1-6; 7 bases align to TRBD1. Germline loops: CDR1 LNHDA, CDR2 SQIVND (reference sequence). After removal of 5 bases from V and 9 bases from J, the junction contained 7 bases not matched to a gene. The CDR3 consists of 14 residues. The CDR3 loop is CASSSGQEGSPLHF. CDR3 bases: TGTGCCAGTAGTTCCGGACAGGAGGGTTCACCCCTCCACTTT.

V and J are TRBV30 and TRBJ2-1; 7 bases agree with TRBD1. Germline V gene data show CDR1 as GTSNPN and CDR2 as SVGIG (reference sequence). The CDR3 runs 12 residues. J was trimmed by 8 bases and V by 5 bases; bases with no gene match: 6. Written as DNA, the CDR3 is TGTGCCTGGGACAGGGACGGCTATGAGCAGTTCTTC. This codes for CAWDRDGYEQFF.